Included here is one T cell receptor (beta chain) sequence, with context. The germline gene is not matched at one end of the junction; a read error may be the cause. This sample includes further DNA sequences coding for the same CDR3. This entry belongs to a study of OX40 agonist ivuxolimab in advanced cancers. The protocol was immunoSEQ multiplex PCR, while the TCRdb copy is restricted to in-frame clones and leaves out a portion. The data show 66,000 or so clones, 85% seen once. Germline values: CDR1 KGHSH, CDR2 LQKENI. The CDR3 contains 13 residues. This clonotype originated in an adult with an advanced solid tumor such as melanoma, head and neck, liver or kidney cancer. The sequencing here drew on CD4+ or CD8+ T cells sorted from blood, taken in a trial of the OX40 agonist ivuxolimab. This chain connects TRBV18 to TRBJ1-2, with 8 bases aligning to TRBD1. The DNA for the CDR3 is TGTGCCAGCTCACCCGCAGGGGGCCTCGGCTACACTTTC. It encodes CASSPAGGLGYTF.